This TCR beta chain was retrieved from a study of T-cell memory formation after mild COVID-19. TCRdb fed the 5' RACE reads into MiXCR, producing one record per CDR3 protein. The table shows about 430,000 distinct CDR3 sequences, with roughly 18% occurring only once. The CDR3 covers 14 residues. Germline-derived CDR1 and CDR2 are SGHRS and YFSETQ. V lost 4 bases, J lost 5 bases, and 16 bases lay in between. The clonotype originates from a man aged 18 to 29 who had mild COVID-19 (a few samples of this study predate the infection). Cell type and time point are not known. The sequenced sample consisted of PBMCs or a T cell subset sorted from them (not recorded which). The rearrangement joins TRBV5-1 to TRBJ2-7, with unresolved D. The CDR3 bases are TGCGCCAGCAGCGTGGGCATCTTGGGGAACGAGCAGTACTTC. Protein product: CASSVGILGNEQYF.